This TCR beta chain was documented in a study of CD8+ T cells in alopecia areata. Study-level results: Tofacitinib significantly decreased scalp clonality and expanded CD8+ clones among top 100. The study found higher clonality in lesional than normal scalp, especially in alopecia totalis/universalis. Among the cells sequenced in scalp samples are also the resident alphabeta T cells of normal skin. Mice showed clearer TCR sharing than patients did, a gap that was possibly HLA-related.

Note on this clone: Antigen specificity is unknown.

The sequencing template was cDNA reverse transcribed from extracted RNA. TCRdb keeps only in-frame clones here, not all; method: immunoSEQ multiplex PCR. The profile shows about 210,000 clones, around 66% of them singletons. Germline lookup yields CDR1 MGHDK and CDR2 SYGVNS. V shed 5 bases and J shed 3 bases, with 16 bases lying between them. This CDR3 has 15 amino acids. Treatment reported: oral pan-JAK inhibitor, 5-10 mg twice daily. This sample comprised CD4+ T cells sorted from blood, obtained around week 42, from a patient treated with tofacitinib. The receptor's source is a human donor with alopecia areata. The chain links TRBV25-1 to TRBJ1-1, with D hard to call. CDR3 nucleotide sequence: TGTGCCAGCAGTTTCCCGGGAGTCCGGTACACTGAAGCTTTCTTT. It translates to CASSFPGVRYTEAFF.